This entry features one TCR beta chain sequence. What it binds is unknown. Amplification used 60 Vbeta primers and 13 Jbeta primers. Generated by immunoSEQ multiplex PCR, the TCRdb table keeps only in-frame clones and is missing some. The top ten hold about 1.7% of the sample, which has 150,000 to 200,000 clones, more than 85% seen once. This specimen comes from a study of cytomegalovirus exposure and HLA in healthy donors. Study conclusions and caveats: Later on, a genetic analysis was performed. It linked a missense variant in DCLRE1C with V- and J-gene trimming of TCR beta. Several of the most significant clusters appeared linked to common viral pathogens, based on a later analysis.

The germline V gene has CDR1 SGHVS and CDR2 FNYEAQ. The CDR3 totals 14 residues. V lost 5 bases, J lost 3 bases, and 11 bases lay in between. The material sequenced was PBMCs. The chain recombines TRBV7-6 with TRBJ1-3, with D possibly matching TRBD1 (5 bases). The receptor comes from a woman aged 18-29 years in good health and CMV-seronegative. The CDR3 DNA sequence: TGTGCCAGCAGCCCAAACGGGGGTGGAAACACCATATATTTT. It codes for CASSPNGGGNTIYF.